This T cell receptor (beta chain) was documented in a study of blood T cells in healthy people across ages. This clonotype was detected a few times. The CDR3 length is 15 residues. Deletions cut 4 bases from V and 1 base from J, with 14 bases between. Germline CDR1 MNHEY, CDR2 SVGAGI. For the second PCR, which ran for 7 to 11 cycles, a sample-barcoded 5' primer and a J-beta primer mix were used. A single record per CDR3 protein comes from TCRdb applying MiXCR to the 5' RACE reads. The sample has roughly 800,000 distinct CDR3 sequences; around half are singletons. This receptor was obtained from an elderly man in good health. Sequencing used blood. The chain links TRBV6-5 to TRBJ2-7; TRBD2 might be the D (5 bases). The CDR3 DNA reads as TGTGCCAGCAGTTCTCCTAGCAGCGTTTCCTACGAGCAGTACTTC. Amino acids: CASSSPSSVSYEQYF.